This T cell receptor (beta chain) was sequenced during a study of blood T cell repertoires in COVID-19. Trimming removed 4 bases from V and 1 base from J, with 18 bases in between. The CDR3 spans 16 residues. Germline V gives CDR1 SGHRS, CDR2 YFSETQ. Libraries were prepared by immunoSEQ multiplex PCR; TCRdb keeps only in-frame clonotypes and omits some of them. The table has approximately 250,000 clones, about 88% seen once. This receptor was taken from a woman aged 60-75 years in a cohort exposed to, infected with or recovered from COVID-19 (not recorded which). The sequencing sample was made of PBMCs or T cells enriched from blood (not recorded which). The chain recombines TRBV5-1 with TRBJ2-7, with a weak D call TRBD2 (7 bases). The CDR3 DNA follows: TGCGCCAGCAGCCGGGGGGCCGGGGAGAGGTCCTACGAGCAGTACTTC. Protein: CASSRGAGERSYEQYF.